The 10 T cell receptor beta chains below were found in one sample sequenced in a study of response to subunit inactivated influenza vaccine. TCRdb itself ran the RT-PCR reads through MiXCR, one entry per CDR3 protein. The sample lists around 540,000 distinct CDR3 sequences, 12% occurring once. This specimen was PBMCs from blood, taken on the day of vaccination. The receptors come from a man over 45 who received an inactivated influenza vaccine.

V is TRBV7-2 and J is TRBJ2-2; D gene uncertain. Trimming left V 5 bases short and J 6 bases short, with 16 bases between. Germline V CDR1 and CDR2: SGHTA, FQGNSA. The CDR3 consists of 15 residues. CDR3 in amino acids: CASSISHSWPGELFF. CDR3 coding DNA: TGTGCCAGCAGCATCAGCCATAGTTGGCCCGGGGAGCTGTTTTTT.

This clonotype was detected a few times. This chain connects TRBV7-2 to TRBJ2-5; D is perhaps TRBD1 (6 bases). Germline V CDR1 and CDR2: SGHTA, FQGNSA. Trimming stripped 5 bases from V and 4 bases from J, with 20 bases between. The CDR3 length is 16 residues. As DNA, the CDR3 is TGTGCCAGCAGCAAGGCCCGGGACAATCGGGCAGAGACCCAGTACTTC. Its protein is CASSKARDNRAETQYF. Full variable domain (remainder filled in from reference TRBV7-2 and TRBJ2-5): GAGVSQSPSNKVTEKGKDVELRCDPISGHTALYWYRQSLGQGLEFLIYFQGNSAPDKSGLPSDRFSAERTGGSVSTLTIQRTQQEDSAVYLCASSKARDNRAETQYFGPGTRLLVL.

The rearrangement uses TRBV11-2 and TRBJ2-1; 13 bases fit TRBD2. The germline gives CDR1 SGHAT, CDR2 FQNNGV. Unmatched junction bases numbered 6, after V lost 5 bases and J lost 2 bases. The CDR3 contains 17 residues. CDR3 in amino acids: CASSPWTSGSAYNEQFF. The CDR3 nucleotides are TGTGCCAGCAGCCCGTGGACTAGCGGGAGCGCCTACAATGAGCAGTTCTTC. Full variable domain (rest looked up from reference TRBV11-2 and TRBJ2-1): EAGVAQSPRYKIIEKRQSVAFWCNPISGHATLYWYQQILGQGPKLLIQFQNNGVVDDSQLPKDRFSAERLKGVDSTLKIQPAKLEDSAVYLCASSPWTSGSAYNEQFFGPGTRLTVL.

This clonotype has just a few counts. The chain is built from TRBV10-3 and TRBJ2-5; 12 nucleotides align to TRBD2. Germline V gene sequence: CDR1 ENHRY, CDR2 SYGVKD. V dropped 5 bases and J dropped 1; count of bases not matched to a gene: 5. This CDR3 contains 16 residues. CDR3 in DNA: TGTGCCATCAGTAGCGGACTAGCGGGGACCCAAGAGACCCAGTACTTC. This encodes CAISSGLAGTQETQYF.

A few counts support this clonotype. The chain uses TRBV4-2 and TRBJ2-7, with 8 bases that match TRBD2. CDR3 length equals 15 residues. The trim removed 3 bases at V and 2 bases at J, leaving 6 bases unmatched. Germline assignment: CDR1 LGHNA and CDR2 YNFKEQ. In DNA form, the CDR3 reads TGTGCCAGCAGCCAGAGCGGGGGCGGAACCTACGAGCAGTACTTC. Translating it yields CASSQSGGGTYEQYF.

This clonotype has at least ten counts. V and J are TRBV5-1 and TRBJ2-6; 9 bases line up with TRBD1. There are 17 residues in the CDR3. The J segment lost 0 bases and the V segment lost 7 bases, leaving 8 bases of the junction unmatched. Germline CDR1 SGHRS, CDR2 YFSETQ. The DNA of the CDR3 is TGCGCCAGCCGCCGGGACAGGGTTAACTCTGGGGCCAACGTCCTGACTTTC. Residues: CASRRDRVNSGANVLTF.

The CDR3 sequence: CASSDLGQGSYEQYF. The CDR3, as DNA: TGTGCCAGCAGTGACTTGGGACAGGGATCCTACGAGCAGTACTTC. The V gene is TRBV6-2 or TRBV6-3, the J gene TRBJ2-7; 9 bases line up with TRBD1. Germline loops: CDR1 MNHEY, CDR2 SVGEGT. The CDR3 loop spans 15 amino acids. Trimming cost V 5 bases and J 1 base; bases outside gene matches: 6.

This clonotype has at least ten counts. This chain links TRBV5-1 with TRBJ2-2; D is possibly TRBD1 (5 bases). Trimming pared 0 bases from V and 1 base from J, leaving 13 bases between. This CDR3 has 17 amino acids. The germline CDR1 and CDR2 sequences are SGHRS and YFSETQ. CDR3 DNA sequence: TGCGCCAGCAGCTTGGAAACAAGGGGTCGGAACACCGGGGAGCTGTTTTTT. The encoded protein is CASSLETRGRNTGELFF.

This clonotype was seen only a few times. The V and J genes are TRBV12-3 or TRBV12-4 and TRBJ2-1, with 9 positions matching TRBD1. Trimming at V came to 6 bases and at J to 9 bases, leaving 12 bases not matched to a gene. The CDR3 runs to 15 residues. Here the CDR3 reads CASSQKTGGRGEQFF. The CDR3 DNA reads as TGTGCCAGCAGCCAGAAGACAGGGGGAAGGGGTGAGCAGTTCTTC.

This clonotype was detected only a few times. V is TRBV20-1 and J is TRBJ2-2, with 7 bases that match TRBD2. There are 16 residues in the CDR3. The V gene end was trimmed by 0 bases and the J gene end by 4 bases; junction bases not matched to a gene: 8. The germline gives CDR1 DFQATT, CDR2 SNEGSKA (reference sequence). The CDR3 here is CSARDRLWGGTGELFF. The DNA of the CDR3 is TGCAGTGCTAGAGATCGACTTTGGGGGGGCACCGGGGAGCTGTTTTTT.